This T cell receptor beta chain emerged from a study of blood T cell repertoires in COVID-19. For the study at large: PBMCs, B-cell-depleted T cells, or T cells were the source of the cDNA or gDNA that made up the material.

In the source study's methods: Amplifying reference gene primers gave estimates of nucleated cell counts. Some clones are missing from TCRdb's copy, which holds only in-frame ones; the method was immunoSEQ multiplex PCR. V and J calls and clone size come straight from that table; D and trimming were deduced from the DNA. This table has about 330,000 clones, around nine tenths appearing once. Sequenced: PBMCs or T cells enriched from blood (not recorded which). This receptor was identified in a man in his thirties or forties who had recovered from COVID-19.

CDR3 nucleotide sequence: TGTGCCAGCAGCTTAGCGGGGCCTTCCTACGAGCAGTACTTC. Translating it yields CASSLAGPSYEQYF. The chain uses TRBV7-9 and TRBJ2-7; D is perhaps TRBD1 (5 bases). Germline lookup yields CDR1 SEHNR and CDR2 FQNEAQ (reference sequence). The CDR3 extends over 14 amino acids. V lost 0 bases, J lost 1 base, and 7 bases lay in between.